Given below is one TCR beta chain in context. The data originate from a study of blood T cell repertoires in COVID-19. Overall study context: COVID-19 samples from acute and convalescent phases originated in the United States, Italy and Spain.

The assay was immunoSEQ multiplex PCR, and TCRdb's table has in-frame clones only and misses some. The sample consists of some 200,000 clones, around 79% of them appearing once. Sequencing used peripheral blood. The TCR comes from a woman aged 70-85 years with acute or convalescent COVID-19.

The CDR3 DNA follows: TGTGCCAGCAGCCGTAACAGGGAAGGTGACGAGCAGTACTTC. It encodes CASSRNREGDEQYF. The chain joins TRBV7-3 to TRBJ2-7, with D possibly matching TRBD1 (6 bases). CDR3 length equals 14 residues. CDR1 and CDR2 from the germline V gene are SGHTA and FQGTGA. V was shortened by 5 bases and J by 5 bases, with 16 bases between the two germline ends.